The following is a TCR beta chain sequence with its context. Data came from immunoSEQ multiplex PCR; TCRdb stores just in-frame clones and leaves some out. The repertoire has approximately 85,000 clones, about 89% of them found once; the top ten carry less than 8.5%. This entry is derived from a study of control samples from healthy donors and cancer patients. The CDR3 runs to 11 residues. V lost 6 bases, J lost 1 base, and 3 bases lay in between. The germline gives CDR1 MDHEN, CDR2 SYDVKM. The origin of this receptor is a woman aged 55 to 70 in good health. The sequenced sample consisted of blood. V gene TRBV28 combines with J gene TRBJ2-5; D not certain. The CDR3 spells CASRTQETQYF. The CDR3 bases are TGTGCCAGCAGGACCCAAGAGACCCAGTACTTC.